The 27 T cell receptor beta chains below were found in one sample sequenced in a study of identical twins. Via MiXCR, TCRdb re-called the 5' RACE reads, giving one row per CDR3 protein. Of hundreds of thousands of distinct CDR3 sequences listed, roughly 6.2% are singletons. The sequenced sample was naive T cells sorted from blood. These receptors were collected from a man younger than 35 in good health.

In its sample, this clonotype was seen a few times. The chain couples TRBV7-3 to TRBJ2-1; D is perhaps TRBD2 (7 bases). V was trimmed by 10 bases and J by 5 bases, leaving 21 bases between them. CDR3 length equals 15 residues. Germline assignment: CDR1 SGHTA and CDR2 FQGTGA. In DNA form, the CDR3 reads TGTGCCATCCCCCGGGGGCTAGCGGTACACAATGAGCAGTTCTTC. As protein: CAIPRGLAVHNEQFF.

This clonotype was counted ten times or more. The gene calls are TRBV20-1 and TRBJ2-1, with 13 bases lining up with TRBD2. This CDR3 comprises 12 residues. Looked up from germline, CDR1 is DFQATT and CDR2 is SNEGSKA (reference sequence). DNA for the CDR3: TGCACCGGACTAGCGGGAGACAGTGAGCAGTTCTTC. This gives the protein CTGLAGDSEQFF.

This clonotype was counted only a few times. The chain couples TRBV30 to TRBJ2-1; possible D gene TRBD2, 6 bases. The CDR3 is made up of 15 amino acids. Deletions cut 2 bases from V and 6 bases from J, with 17 bases between. In germline, CDR1 is GTSNPN, CDR2 SVGIG (reference sequence). The CDR3 coding sequence is TGTGCCTGGAGTATGACGGGACTGGGCGGCAATGAGCAGTTCTTC. Translation: CAWSMTGLGGNEQFF.

The sample holds many counts of this clonotype. V usage is TRBV20-1 and J usage is TRBJ2-3, with D possibly TRBD2 on 6 matching bases. The ends were cut back, 0 bases at V and 5 bases at J, with 21 bases in the middle. CDR3 length equals 17 residues. CDR1 and CDR2 from the germline V gene are DFQATT and SNEGSKA (reference sequence). CDR3 sequence: CSARDSYQRGLEDTQYF. The DNA for the CDR3 is TGCAGTGCTAGAGATTCCTACCAAAGGGGACTGGAAGATACGCAGTATTTT.

This clonotype was counted only a few times. The CDR3 sequence: CASSQDGGGFNYNEQFF. The CDR3 DNA is TGCGCCAGCAGCCAAGATGGTGGGGGCTTTAACTACAATGAGCAGTTCTTC. The chain has TRBV4-3 and TRBJ2-1, with a weak D call TRBD1 (6 bases). The CDR3 has 17 amino acids. V was shortened by 0 bases and J by 3 bases, with 15 bases between the two germline ends. Germline CDR1 reads LGHNA; CDR2 reads YSLEER.

This clonotype was observed a handful of times. The rearrangement joins TRBV3-1 to TRBJ2-7; D is uncertain. The CDR3 runs 14 residues. The ends were cut back, 1 base at V and 4 bases at J, with 11 bases in the middle. From germline, CDR1 is LGHDT and CDR2 YNNKEL (reference sequence). Written as DNA, the CDR3 is TGTGCCAGCAGCCAAGCCCTTACTGTATACGAGCAGTACTTC. It is translated as CASSQALTVYEQYF.

The gene calls are TRBV20-1 and TRBJ2-5; TRBD2 matches at 8 bases. The CDR3 contains 14 residues. The germline V gene encodes CDR1 DFQATT and CDR2 SNEGSKA (reference sequence). V lost 6 bases, J lost 2 bases, and 8 bases stayed unmatched. The CDR3: CSATAGEGQETQYF. The DNA of the CDR3 is TGCAGTGCAACAGCGGGAGAGGGACAAGAGACCCAGTACTTC.

A few counts support this clonotype. The chain couples TRBV7-8 to TRBJ1-2; D not resolved. Trimming removed 3 bases at V and 2 bases at J, with 19 bases between. Germline loops: CDR1 SGHVS, CDR2 FQNEAQ. There are 17 residues in the CDR3. As DNA, the CDR3 is TGTGCCAGCAGCTTCTTTTCGAGACTTCAAAAGAACTATGGCTACACCTTC. This encodes CASSFFSRLQKNYGYTF.

The rearrangement uses TRBV5-4 and TRBJ2-5; 7 nucleotides line up with TRBD1. Trimming cost V 5 bases and J 0 bases; bases outside gene matches: 7. The CDR3 length is 15 residues. Per the germline V gene, CDR1 is SGHNT and CDR2 is YYREEE (reference sequence). The CDR3 bases are TGTGCCAGCAGTTTTCAGGGACAGTACCAAGAGACCCAGTACTTC. Translated, it gives CASSFQGQYQETQYF. The variable domain in full, with the rest retrieved from reference TRBV5-4 and TRBJ2-5, is ETGVTQSPTHLIKTRGQQVTLRCSSQSGHNTVSWYQQALGQGPQFIFQYYREEENGRGNFPPRFSGLQFPNYSSELNVNALELDDSALYLCASSFQGQYQETQYFGPGTRLLVL.

In its sample, this clonotype was seen many times. The V gene is TRBV14, the J gene TRBJ2-3; D possibly matches TRBD1 or TRBD2 (5 bases each). The V end lost 2 bases, the J end lost 5 bases, and 11 bases lay between the germline ends. The CDR3 is 14 residues long. Germline CDR1 SGHDN, CDR2 FVKESK. The chain's CDR3 is CASSQRKGRDTQYF. CDR3 DNA: TGTGCCAGCAGCCAACGGAAGGGGAGAGATACGCAGTATTTT.

In its sample, this clonotype was seen many times. The chain combines TRBV6-1 with TRBJ1-5; 7 bases match TRBD1. V dropped 6 bases and J dropped 6; count of bases not matched to a gene: 8. The CDR3 contains 14 residues. From germline, CDR1 is MNHNS and CDR2 SASEGT. CDR3 nucleotide sequence: TGTGCCAGCAGCTCCAGGGGGATCTTTCAGCCCCAGCATTTT. Protein: CASSSRGIFQPQHF.

This clonotype appeared a few times. The rearrangement joins TRBV29-1 to TRBJ2-3; 7 positions agree with TRBD1. CDR3 length equals 13 residues. The V gene's germline CDR1 is SQVTM and CDR2 ANQGSEA. J lost 4 bases, V lost 3 bases, and 4 bases had no gene match. CDR3 sequence: CSVDAGGADTQYF. The CDR3 coding sequence is TGCAGCGTTGATGCAGGGGGTGCAGATACGCAGTATTTT.

This clonotype appeared many times. The rearrangement uses TRBV6-5 and TRBJ2-7, with D tentatively TRBD1 or TRBD2 (5 bases each). From germline, CDR1 is MNHEY and CDR2 SVGAGI. V lost 4 bases and J lost 0, with 10 bases in between. The length of the CDR3 is 14 residues. The CDR3 is CASSWGPSSYEQYF. The CDR3 nucleotides read TGTGCCAGCAGTTGGGGACCTAGCTCCTACGAGCAGTACTTC.

This clonotype turned up a few times. V usage is TRBV5-1 and J usage is TRBJ2-3; unclear D gene. V lost 4 bases and J lost 6, with 12 bases in between. CDR1 and CDR2 (germline): SGHRS, YFSETQ. This CDR3 contains 13 residues. The CDR3 region is CASSGAFSDTQYF. The CDR3, as DNA: TGCGCCAGCAGCGGAGCCTTTTCGGATACGCAGTATTTT.

This chain links TRBV5-1 with TRBJ1-1, with D uncertain. The V gene's germline CDR1 is SGHRS and CDR2 YFSETQ. The ends were cut back, 3 bases at V and 1 base at J, with 16 bases in the middle. There are 16 residues in the CDR3. The CDR3 DNA reads as TGCGCCAGCAGCTCGCTTCGGAACAGCGGGAACACTGAAGCTTTCTTT. Its protein is CASSSLRNSGNTEAFF.

This clonotype was counted only a few times. In this CDR3 the conserved last residue, phenylalanine or tryptophan, is missing, so a read error is likely. The limits of the CDR3 on the DNA are not certain, so only TCRdb's listed CDR3 is given. The chain carries TRBV15 and TRBJ2-3; TRBD2, the table's D call, was not compared with the DNA. Ends included, the CDR3 has 13 residues. Germline V gene lookup returns CDR1 LNHNV and CDR2 YYDKDF (reference sequence). CDR3 sequence reads: CATSPAGLAAYRV.

This clonotype has ten or more counts. CDR3 sequence: CASSQETGSQGEQYF. CDR3 nucleotides: TGTGCCAGCAGCCAAGAGACAGGGTCCCAGGGCGAGCAGTACTTC. The chain is built from TRBV4-2 and TRBJ2-7; 7 nucleotides line up with TRBD1. Trimming took 0 bases from V and 6 from J; bases not matched to a gene: 8. There are 15 residues in the CDR3. The V gene's germline CDR1 is LGHNA and CDR2 YNFKEQ.

The CDR3 region is CSVEDVGAPQYF. The CDR3, as DNA: TGCAGCGTTGAAGATGTAGGGGCGCCCCAGTACTTC. This chain joins TRBV29-1 and TRBJ2-5; D possibly corresponds to TRBD1 (5 bases). This CDR3 region has 12 residues. Trimming stripped 0 bases from V and 9 bases from J, with 11 bases between. CDR1 is SQVTM, CDR2 ANQGSEA, per germline.

This clonotype was detected many times. J is TRBJ2-5 and V is TRBV29-1; weak D call: TRBD1 (6 bases). Trimming took off 4 bases at V and 2 bases at J, with 11 bases between the two ends. Germline-derived CDR1 and CDR2 are SQVTM and ANQGSEA. This CDR3 has 13 amino acids. CDR3 region: CSVGRDTQETQYF. In DNA form, the CDR3 reads TGCAGCGTTGGCCGGGACACACAAGAGACCCAGTACTTC.

This clonotype was seen more than once but under ten times. V is TRBV4-2 and J is TRBJ2-4, with 8 positions matching TRBD1. CDR1 and CDR2 from the germline V gene are LGHNA and YNFKEQ. After removal of 5 bases from V and 16 bases from J, the junction contained 13 bases not matched to a gene. The CDR3 runs to 13 residues. CDR3 DNA sequence: TGTGCCAGCAGCGCCCACCCGGCAGGGGGCGTCTACTTC. Translated, it gives CASSAHPAGGVYF.

This clonotype has a count of ten or more. This sequence joins TRBV5-6 and TRBJ2-7; the D gene is possibly TRBD1 (5 bases). Between the trimmed V and J ends, which lost 2 bases and 6 bases, there was a span of 12 bases. Per germline, CDR1 SGHDT and CDR2 YYEEEE. The CDR3 runs to 13 residues. Here the CDR3 reads CASSFQVGAEQYF. The CDR3 DNA follows: TGTGCCAGCAGCTTCCAGGTTGGGGCCGAGCAGTACTTC.

This clonotype came up a few times. The chain joins TRBV5-1 to TRBJ2-3, with 11 bases aligning to TRBD2. This CDR3 has 16 amino acids. Germline CDR1 is SGHRS and CDR2 is YFSETQ. The J segment lost 5 bases and the V segment lost 4 bases, leaving 9 bases of the junction unmatched. The CDR3 nucleotides read TGCGCCAGCAGCGCCCTACTAGCGGGAGTGGTAGATACGCAGTATTTT. This sequence encodes CASSALLAGVVDTQYF.

The chain has TRBV5-6 and TRBJ2-1; 10 bases match TRBD1. CDR1 is SGHDT and CDR2 is YYEEEE in the germline V gene. The CDR3 consists of 16 residues. V was clipped by 2 bases and J by 6 bases; unmatched bases: 8. Written as DNA, the CDR3 is TGTGCCAGCAGCTTTGTGGGGACAGGGGACGGCAATGAGCAGTTCTTC. This gives the protein CASSFVGTGDGNEQFF.

This clonotype was counted many times. V and J are TRBV20-1 and TRBJ2-3, with D possibly being TRBD2 (6 bases). Germline values: CDR1 DFQATT, CDR2 SNEGSKA (reference sequence). Deletions cut 1 base from V and 4 bases from J, with 12 bases between. This CDR3 contains 14 residues. The CDR3 loop is CSARAAGIADTQYF. CDR3 in DNA: TGCAGTGCTAGAGCTGCGGGGATAGCAGATACGCAGTATTTT.

This clonotype was counted ten times or more. The V call is TRBV12-3 or TRBV12-4, the J call TRBJ2-1; no firm D call. Trimming pared 10 bases from V and 4 bases from J, leaving 11 bases between. This CDR3 region has 12 residues. Here the CDR3 reads CATKGGYNEQFF. CDR3 DNA sequence: TGTGCCACCAAGGGCGGATACAATGAGCAGTTCTTC.

The rearrangement links TRBV29-1 to TRBJ2-3, with D perhaps TRBD1 (5 bases). Trimming took 6 bases from V and 0 from J, leaving 13 bases between them. The V gene's germline CDR1 is SQVTM and CDR2 ANQGSEA. This CDR3 has 14 amino acids. CDR3 nucleotide sequence: TGCAGCGTGCGTCAGGGAACTAGCACAGATACGCAGTATTTT. Translating it yields CSVRQGTSTDTQYF.

Many counts were recorded for this clonotype. The chain carries TRBV5-1 and TRBJ2-2; either TRBD1 or TRBD2 may fit D (5 bases each). This CDR3 spans 12 amino acids. The germline V gene encodes CDR1 SGHRS and CDR2 YFSETQ. Trimming removed 3 bases at V and 9 bases at J, with 9 bases between. The CDR3 nucleotides read TGCGCCAGCAGCTCCGAGGGGTGGGAGCTGTTTTTT. This codes for CASSSEGWELFF.